The following is a T cell receptor beta chain sequence with its context. A J-beta primer mix and a sample-barcoded 5' primer were used in a second PCR of roughly 6 to 11 cycles. TCRdb itself ran the 5' RACE reads through MiXCR, one entry per CDR3 protein. This table has 590,000 or so distinct CDR3 sequences, less than 35% appearing once. The data belong to a study of blood T cells in healthy people across ages. Germline V gives CDR1 SGHTA, CDR2 FQGNSA. CDR3 length equals 14 residues. V was cut by 3 bases and J by 4 bases, with 10 bases left in between. The donors, all healthy, were Caucasians living in Russia, aged roughly 6 to 95. Researchers isolated at least 7 million PBMCs per sample.

The V call is TRBV7-2, the J call TRBJ1-5, with a possible D match to TRBD1 (6 bases). Source material: blood. This receptor was obtained from a woman of 80 years or more in good health. The CDR3 DNA sequence: TGTGCCAGCAGCTTGCGGGGGCAAAATCAGCCCCAGCATTTT. Residues: CASSLRGQNQPQHF.